The source of this T cell receptor (beta chain) is a study of beta chain features in type 1 diabetes. Study-level findings and limits: Patients' naive, central memory and regulatory TCRB repertoires appeared more alike than those of healthy donors. Insertions were fewer and deletions more numerous at VDJ junctions in type 1 diabetes patients.

Details on this clone: No antigen is known for it.

Of the isolated RNA, all was reverse transcribed, and so the sequenced material was expressed TCRB transcripts. The table came from immunoSEQ multiplex PCR; TCRdb's copy has only in-frame clones and leaves some out. The data contain under 450,000 clones, about 15% of them seen just once; the ten biggest clones take up around 0.02%. Sorted CD4+ subsets: naive, central memory, regulatory, stem cell-like memory (CD45RO/CCR7/CD25/CD127/CD95/CD27 panel). The clonotype originates from a young woman in good health. The sequenced sample was naive CD4+ T cells from blood.

In DNA, the CDR3 is TGTGCCAGCAGGGTCCGACAGGGTTTGGGAAGCGAGCAGTACTTC. Translation: CASRVRQGLGSEQYF. The chain combines TRBV2 with TRBJ2-7; 7 bases are a match to TRBD1. The CDR3 is 15 residues long. J gave up 6 bases and V 6 bases, and 14 bases lay outside the gene matches. CDR1 and CDR2 from the germline V gene are SNHLY and FYNNEI. Combining the CDR3 with reference TRBV2 and TRBJ2-7 gives the whole variable domain EPEVTQTPSHQVTQMGQEVILRCVPISNHLYFYWYRQILGQKVEFLVSFYNNEISEKSEIFDDQFSVERPDGSNFTLKIRSTKLEDSAMYFCASRVRQGLGSEQYFGPGTRLTVT.